A selection of T cell receptor beta chains follows, all from one sample in a study of control samples from healthy donors and cancer patients. Libraries were prepared by immunoSEQ multiplex PCR; TCRdb keeps only in-frame clonotypes and omits some of them. This sample has some 110,000 clones, with over 90% found just once. What was sequenced was blood. The origin of the receptors is a man under 40 in good health. Each CDR3 is given with its conserved first and last residue. Fields, in order: J gene, D gene, V gene, clone size, CDR3 DNA, CDR3 protein. A D gene is named only where the DNA matches it firmly. Only some rows state a clone size, as once, few, many or a class for expanded clones.

J: TRBJ1-5
D: TRBD1
V: TRBV7-2
size: -
DNA: TGTGCCAGCAGCCGGACAGGATTCAATCAGCCCCAGCATTTT
CDR3: CASSRTGFNQPQHF

J: TRBJ1-1
D: -
V: TRBV19
size: -
DNA: TGTGCCAGTAGTACCGGACAGATGGGTCTCACTGAAGCTTTCTTT
CDR3: CASSTGQMGLTEAFF

J: TRBJ2-2
D: -
V: TRBV5-6
size: -
DNA: TGTGCCAGCAGCTTGGCGGTGAGTAGCGGTCCCGGGGAGCTGTTTTTT
CDR3: CASSLAVSSGPGELFF

J: TRBJ1-1
D: -
V: TRBV28
size: -
DNA: TGTGCCAGCACCCCGGGGAGGGCACCCACCGAGGCTTTCTTT
CDR3: CASTPGRAPTEAFF

J: TRBJ1-5
D: -
V: TRBV4-1
size: -
DNA: TGCGCCAGCAGCCAAGTGGGGGGGAATCAGCCCCAGCATTTT
CDR3: CASSQVGGNQPQHF

J: TRBJ2-2
D: TRBD1
V: TRBV5-1
size: -
DNA: TGCGCCAACATAACAGGGGTGCGAAGCACCGGGGAGCTGTTTTTT
CDR3: CANITGVRSTGELFF

J: TRBJ1-3
D: -
V: TRBV28
size: -
DNA: TGTGCCAGCAGTTTTAGTGCTACTCCTGGCGTTGGCACCATATATTTT
CDR3: CASSFSATPGVGTIYF

J: TRBJ2-6
D: -
V: TRBV5-4
size: -
DNA: TGTGCCAGCAGCTTCGATTTACAGGGCGCCTCTGGGGCCAACGTCCTGACTTTC
CDR3: CASSFDLQGASGANVLTF

J: TRBJ1-1
D: -
V: TRBV19
size: -
DNA: TGTGCCAGTAGTAGGAGTCGGGGGGACACTGAAGCTTTCTTT
CDR3: CASSRSRGDTEAFF

J: TRBJ1-6
D: -
V: TRBV10-2
size: -
DNA: TGCGCCAGCAGTGAGCCGACCGACGGGAATTCACCCCTCCACTTT
CDR3: CASSEPTDGNSPLHF

J: TRBJ2-7
D: -
V: TRBV10-3
size: once
DNA: TGTGCCATCAGTGAAGGGAGAAACGGCCTCTACGAGCAGTACTTC
CDR3: CAISEGRNGLYEQYF

J: TRBJ1-2
D: -
V: TRBV5-1
size: -
DNA: TGCGCCAGCAGCTTGGAAGTAGGTGGCTACACCTTC
CDR3: CASSLEVGGYTF

J: TRBJ1-1
D: TRBD1
V: TRBV7-9
size: -
DNA: TGTGCCAGCAGCCGCCCGACAGGGTTGGTCACTGAAGCTTTCTTT
CDR3: CASSRPTGLVTEAFF

J: TRBJ1-2
D: TRBD1
V: TRBV6-1
size: -
DNA: TGTGCCAGCAGTGAACGGGACAGGGGGCAGTGGGGCTATGGCTACACCTTC
CDR3: CASSERDRGQWGYGYTF

J: TRBJ1-1
D: -
V: TRBV6-6
size: -
DNA: TGTGCCAGCAGCCCACCGGATGGGGGAGAAGCTTTCTTT
CDR3: CASSPPDGGEAFF

J: TRBJ1-2
D: -
V: TRBV6-1
size: -
DNA: TGTGCCAGCAGTGAGGGGAGGTATGGCTACACCTTC
CDR3: CASSEGRYGYTF

J: TRBJ1-4
D: TRBD1
V: TRBV7-8
size: -
DNA: TGTGCCAGCAGCTCTGAGGGACAGGTTAATGAAAAACTGTTTTTT
CDR3: CASSSEGQVNEKLFF

J: TRBJ1-1
D: TRBD1
V: TRBV10-1
size: -
DNA: TGCGCCAGCAGTGAAGGGGGCGGCAGAACGAACACTGAAGCTTTCTTT
CDR3: CASSEGGGRTNTEAFF

J: TRBJ1-2
D: TRBD1
V: TRBV18
size: -
DNA: TGTGCCAGCTCAGATCGGACAGGGGCCAACTATGGCTACACCTTC
CDR3: CASSDRTGANYGYTF

J: TRBJ1-4
D: -
V: TRBV27
size: -
DNA: TGTGCCAGCACCCAATCATTGGGAGAAAAACTGTTTTTT
CDR3: CASTQSLGEKLFF

J: TRBJ1-1
D: -
V: TRBV28
size: -
DNA: TGTGCCAGCAGTTTATTGGGGGGTTGGAACACTGAAGCTTTCTTT
CDR3: CASSLLGGWNTEAFF

J: TRBJ1-2
D: TRBD1
V: TRBV19
size: once
DNA: TGTGCCAGTGCAATGGATGGGACAGGGATCTATGGCTACACCTTC
CDR3: CASAMDGTGIYGYTF